These 28 T cell receptor beta chains were all obtained from the same sample, sequenced in a study of response to subunit inactivated influenza vaccine. Each CDR3 protein is one row after TCRdb ran MiXCR on the RT-PCR reads. The top ten hold over 8.5% of the sample, which has about 580,000 distinct CDR3 sequences, 12% to 15% seen once. The sequencing here drew on PBMCs from blood, taken approximately 13 days after vaccination. These receptors all stem from a man over 45 who received an inactivated influenza vaccine.

This chain links TRBV20-1 with TRBJ2-1; D perhaps matches TRBD1 (7 bases). Germline-derived CDR1 and CDR2 are DFQATT and SNEGSKA (reference sequence). CDR3 size: 19 residues. V was trimmed by 3 bases and J by 3 bases, leaving 27 bases between them. CDR3 protein: CSASGWDRGGRRFYNEQFF. In nucleotides, the CDR3 is TGCAGTGCTAGCGGCTGGGACAGAGGGGGGAGGAGGTTCTACAATGAGCAGTTCTTC.

The table lists this clonotype with a few counts. The chain recombines TRBV10-2 with TRBJ2-1, with 9 bases aligning to TRBD1. In germline, CDR1 is WSHSY, CDR2 SAAADI. Germline trimming cut 7 bases from V and 2 bases from J; bases unmatched to any gene: 6. The CDR3 extends over 15 amino acids. CDR3 sequence: CASTLRTGAYNEQFF. As DNA, the CDR3 is TGCGCCAGCACCCTGCGGACAGGGGCCTACAATGAGCAGTTCTTC.

This chain joins TRBV6-2 or TRBV6-3 and TRBJ2-1; no reliable D call. The CDR3 is made up of 15 amino acids. Trimming cost V 7 bases and J 4 bases, with 17 bases left between them. The germline CDR1 and CDR2 sequences are MNHEY and SVGEGT. CDR3 amino acids: CASTNRAEGYNEQFF. Written as DNA, the CDR3 is TGTGCCAGCACAAATCGGGCGGAAGGGTACAATGAGCAGTTCTTC.

This clonotype was recorded at least ten times. The V call is TRBV4-3, the J call TRBJ2-2, with TRBD2 identical over 12 bases. CDR3 length: 18 residues. The V gene's germline CDR1 is LGHNA and CDR2 YSLEER. The V gene end was trimmed by 0 bases and the J gene end by 4 bases; junction bases not matched to a gene: 6. In DNA form, the CDR3 reads TGCGCCAGCAGCCAAGATATTGGACTAGCGGGACGCACCGGGGAGCTGTTTTTT. Protein product: CASSQDIGLAGRTGELFF.

This clonotype was observed a few times. The chain employs TRBV12-3 or TRBV12-4 and TRBJ2-2; TRBD1 matches 9 bases. The CDR3 sequence is 17 residues long. The junction had 9 bases not matched to a gene; V was cut back by 4 bases and J by 3 bases. CDR3 sequence reads: CASSSPGQGTHTGELFF. The CDR3 DNA sequence: TGTGCCAGCAGTTCCCCGGGACAGGGAACTCACACCGGGGAGCTGTTTTTT.

The chain recombines TRBV11-1 with TRBJ2-3; 9 positions match TRBD1. V was clipped by 5 bases and J by 4 bases; unmatched bases: 16. This CDR3 has 18 residues. The germline gives CDR1 SGHAT, CDR2 FQDESV (reference sequence). The DNA for the CDR3 is TGTGCCAGCAGCCTACGTATTCTCCGGGACAGGGCCCCAGATACGCAGTATTTT. The encoded protein is CASSLRILRDRAPDTQYF.

The chain carries TRBV5-1 and TRBJ1-4; no clear D. This CDR3 region has 13 residues. Trimming left V 4 bases short and J 5 bases short, with 9 bases between. Germline values: CDR1 SGHRS, CDR2 YFSETQ. The CDR3 DNA follows: TGCGCCAGCAGCCCGGACGGGAATGAAAAACTGTTTTTT. This gives the protein CASSPDGNEKLFF.

This chain joins TRBV6-2 or TRBV6-3 and TRBJ2-5, with D perhaps assigned TRBD1 or TRBD2 (5 bases each). Per the germline V gene, CDR1 is MNHEY and CDR2 is SVGEGT. This CDR3 region has 15 residues. Trimming left V 8 bases short and J 7 bases short, with 23 bases between. In nucleotides, the CDR3 is TGTGCCAGCCAGCTTCGTATAGCCGATGGGGGGACCCAGTACTTC. Protein sequence: CASQLRIADGGTQYF.

CDR3 nucleotide sequence: TGCAGCGTTGTTCCCGCCAGGGACAATGAGCAGTTCTTC. Translated, it gives CSVVPARDNEQFF. The gene calls are TRBV29-1 and TRBJ2-1, with D perhaps matching TRBD1 (5 bases). CDR1 and CDR2 (germline): SQVTM, ANQGSEA. V shed 4 bases and J shed 5 bases, with 12 bases lying between them. This CDR3 region has 13 residues.

The table lists this clonotype with a few counts. This rearrangement joins TRBV5-1 to TRBJ2-5; 7 bases agree with TRBD1. Germline V gene sequence: CDR1 SGHRS, CDR2 YFSETQ. V gave up 6 bases and J gave up 1 base; unmatched junction bases: 6. This CDR3 comprises 14 residues. CDR3 sequence: CASTWDRPQETQYF. The DNA of the CDR3 is TGCGCCAGCACCTGGGACAGACCCCAAGAGACCCAGTACTTC.

The rearrangement joins TRBV7-2 to TRBJ2-1, with D possibly called TRBD1 or TRBD2 (6 bases each). Trimming left V 2 bases short and J 5 bases short, with 16 bases between. CDR1 and CDR2 from the germline V gene are SGHTA and FQGNSA. There are 16 residues in the CDR3. CDR3 residues: CASSLSGALAHNEQFF. CDR3 nucleotide sequence: TGTGCCAGCAGCTTATCGGGGGCCTTGGCACACAATGAGCAGTTCTTC. Full variable domain (outside the CDR3, taken from reference TRBV7-2 and TRBJ2-1): GAGVSQSPSNKVTEKGKDVELRCDPISGHTALYWYRQSLGQGLEFLIYFQGNSAPDKSGLPSDRFSAERTGGSVSTLTIQRTQQEDSAVYLCASSLSGALAHNEQFFGPGTRLTVL.

The table lists this clonotype with a few counts. The chain recombines TRBV27 with TRBJ2-7; 14 nucleotides align to TRBD2. V shed 8 bases, J shed 3 bases, and the junction held 6 bases outside the gene matches. Germline V gene lookup returns CDR1 MNHEY and CDR2 SMNVEV (reference sequence). This CDR3 region has 15 residues. The CDR3 DNA is TGTGCCAGCCGACTCGGGACTAGCGGGAGCTACGAGCAGTACTTC. This encodes CASRLGTSGSYEQYF.

This clonotype was observed a few times. The chain links TRBV4-2 to TRBJ2-6; D is ambiguous. Per germline, CDR1 LGHNA and CDR2 YNFKEQ. The CDR3 is 16 amino acids. Between the trimmed V and J ends, which lost 0 bases and 2 bases, there was a span of 8 bases. The CDR3 protein is CASSQDDLTGANVLTF. As DNA, the CDR3 is TGTGCCAGCAGCCAAGATGACCTTACTGGGGCCAACGTCCTGACTTTC.

The genes are TRBV25-1 and TRBJ1-1; possibly TRBD1 for D (5 bases). Between the trimmed V and J ends, which lost 2 bases and 5 bases, there was a span of 9 bases. CDR3 size: 13 residues. The V gene's germline CDR1 is MGHDK and CDR2 SYGVNS. CDR3: CASSENQGTEAFF. For the CDR3, the DNA is TGTGCCAGCAGTGAAAACCAGGGAACTGAAGCTTTCTTT. Based on the CDR3 plus reference TRBV25-1 and TRBJ1-1, the full variable domain is EADIYQTPRYLVIGTGKKITLECSQTMGHDKMYWYQQDPGMELHLIHYSYGVNSTEKGDLSSESTVSRIRTEHFPLTLESARPSHTSQYLCASSENQGTEAFFGQGTRLTVV.

This chain links TRBV5-1 with TRBJ1-1; 7 bases fit TRBD1. There are 15 residues in the CDR3. The ends lost 0 bases at V and 3 bases at J; junction bases unmatched: 5. CDR1 and CDR2 (germline): SGHRS, YFSETQ. As DNA, the CDR3 is TGCGCCAGCAGCTTGGAACCCACAGGGGACACTGAAGCTTTCTTT. The encoded protein is CASSLEPTGDTEAFF.

This clonotype was counted only a few times. J is TRBJ1-2 and V is TRBV20-1; D is possibly TRBD1 (5 bases). V dropped 3 bases and J dropped 2 bases, with 10 bases sitting between them. This CDR3 comprises 13 residues. CDR1 and CDR2 from the germline V gene are DFQATT and SNEGSKA (reference sequence). CDR3 amino acids: CSASGTVNYGYTF. The CDR3 nucleotides are TGCAGTGCTAGCGGGACGGTGAACTATGGCTACACCTTC.

This clonotype came up a few times. The CDR3 is CASSQDGASLQETQYF. Here the CDR3 DNA reads TGCGCCAGCAGCCAAGATGGGGCCTCCCTCCAAGAGACCCAGTACTTC. The gene calls are TRBV4-3 and TRBJ2-5, with D maybe TRBD1 (5 bases). Between the trimmed V and J ends, which lost 0 bases and 1 base, there was a span of 12 bases. This CDR3 region has 16 residues. From germline, CDR1 is LGHNA and CDR2 YSLEER.

This chain connects TRBV11-2 to TRBJ2-1; D remains unclear. Germline CDR1 is SGHAT and CDR2 is FQNNGV. The CDR3 is 14 residues long. Trimming removed 4 bases at V and 6 bases at J, with 13 bases between. CDR3 nucleotides: TGTGCCAGCAGCTCAAGACGGAGCCTCAATGAGCAGTTCTTC. Its protein product is CASSSRRSLNEQFF.

The chain combines TRBV6-1 with TRBJ2-7; the D gene could be TRBD1 or TRBD2 (5 bases each). The CDR3 has 16 amino acids. V lost 6 bases and J 2 bases, leaving 20 bases between the germline ends. Germline CDR1 and CDR2: MNHNS and SASEGT. CDR3 sequence: CASSQPTVLGAYEQYF. CDR3 nucleotide sequence: TGTGCCAGCAGCCAACCCACCGTCCTGGGGGCCTACGAGCAGTACTTC.

Ten or more counts support this clonotype. V is TRBV29-1 and J is TRBJ2-5; D is possibly TRBD1 or TRBD2 (5 bases each). Germline assignment: CDR1 SQVTM and CDR2 ANQGSEA. Trimming left V 3 bases short and J 0 bases short, with 8 bases between. The CDR3 extends over 13 amino acids. The CDR3 reads CSVDVGDQETQYF. DNA of the CDR3: TGCAGCGTTGATGTGGGGGACCAAGAGACCCAGTACTTC.

In its sample, this clonotype was seen a few times. This sequence joins TRBV12-3 or TRBV12-4 and TRBJ2-1; the match to TRBD2 covers 12 bases. Trimming cost V 10 bases and J 1 base; bases outside gene matches: 8. This CDR3 spans 16 amino acids. DNA for the CDR3: TGTGCCACCTACAATACTAGCGGGAGGTCCTACAATGAGCAGTTCTTC. Protein sequence: CATYNTSGRSYNEQFF.

The chain carries TRBV29-1 and TRBJ1-1, with D possibly TRBD1 on 5 matching bases. In germline, CDR1 is SQVTM, CDR2 ANQGSEA. CDR3 length: 12 amino acids. V was cut by 6 bases and J by 0 bases, with 8 bases left in between. CDR3 sequence: CSVAGLNTEAFF. The CDR3 DNA follows: TGCAGCGTCGCGGGACTGAACACTGAAGCTTTCTTT. The full variable domain, completed using reference TRBV29-1 and TRBJ1-1, is SAVISQKPSRDICQRGTSLTIQCQVDSQVTMMFWYRQQPGQSLTLIATANQGSEATYESGFVIDKFPISRPNLTFSTLTVSNMSPEDSSIYLCSVAGLNTEAFFGQGTRLTVV.

The gene calls are TRBV20-1 and TRBJ2-1; 7 nucleotides agree with TRBD2. The V segment lost 0 bases and the J segment 0 bases; nucleotides outside the gene matches: 8. The CDR3 runs 17 residues. Germline V lookup: CDR1 DFQATT, CDR2 SNEGSKA (reference sequence). In nucleotides, the CDR3 is TGCAGTGCTAGAGATACCCTCGGGGGGAGCTCCTACAATGAGCAGTTCTTC. Translation gives CSARDTLGGSSYNEQFF.

The chain is built from TRBV30 and TRBJ2-3; D gene uncertain. Trimming cost V 2 bases and J 2 bases, with 8 bases left between them. The germline V gene has CDR1 GTSNPN and CDR2 SVGIG (reference sequence). There are 13 residues in the CDR3. CDR3: CAWSFQITDTQYF. The CDR3 DNA sequence: TGTGCCTGGAGTTTTCAGATCACAGATACGCAGTATTTT.

The chain recombines TRBV24-1 with TRBJ2-6, with no clear D. The germline CDR1 and CDR2 sequences are KGHDR and SFDVKD. The CDR3 extends over 15 amino acids. V lost 3 bases to trimming and J lost 3 bases, with 8 bases between them. The CDR3 region is CATSDPLGGANVLTF. The CDR3 DNA sequence: TGTGCCACCAGTGATCCCCTCGGTGGGGCCAACGTCCTGACTTTC.

The V gene is TRBV7-2, the J gene TRBJ2-7; 7 nucleotides line up with TRBD1. The germline gives CDR1 SGHTA, CDR2 FQGNSA. The CDR3 is 15 amino acids. V lost 1 base, J lost 2 bases, and 5 bases stayed unmatched. For the CDR3, the DNA is TGTGCCAGCAGCTTAGATGGGACAGCACCCTACGAGCAGTACTTC. It encodes CASSLDGTAPYEQYF.

The J gene is TRBJ1-6, the V gene TRBV7-2; perhaps TRBD1 as D (6 bases). V was pared by 5 bases and J by 10 bases, with 12 bases between. There are 13 residues in the CDR3. The germline V gene encodes CDR1 SGHTA and CDR2 FQGNSA. The CDR3 is CASSIDRRSPLHF. For the CDR3, the DNA is TGTGCCAGCAGCATAGACAGGCGCTCACCCCTCCACTTT.

This clonotype was picked up a small number of times. The chain couples TRBV6-1 to TRBJ2-7, with 12 bases matching TRBD2. Unmatched junction bases numbered 4, after V lost 6 bases and J lost 4 bases. The CDR3 sequence is 14 residues long. Germline CDR1 and CDR2: MNHNS and SASEGT. In nucleotides, the CDR3 is TGTGCCAGCAGACGACTAGCGGGAGCTTACGAGCAGTACTTC. Translating gives CASRRLAGAYEQYF.